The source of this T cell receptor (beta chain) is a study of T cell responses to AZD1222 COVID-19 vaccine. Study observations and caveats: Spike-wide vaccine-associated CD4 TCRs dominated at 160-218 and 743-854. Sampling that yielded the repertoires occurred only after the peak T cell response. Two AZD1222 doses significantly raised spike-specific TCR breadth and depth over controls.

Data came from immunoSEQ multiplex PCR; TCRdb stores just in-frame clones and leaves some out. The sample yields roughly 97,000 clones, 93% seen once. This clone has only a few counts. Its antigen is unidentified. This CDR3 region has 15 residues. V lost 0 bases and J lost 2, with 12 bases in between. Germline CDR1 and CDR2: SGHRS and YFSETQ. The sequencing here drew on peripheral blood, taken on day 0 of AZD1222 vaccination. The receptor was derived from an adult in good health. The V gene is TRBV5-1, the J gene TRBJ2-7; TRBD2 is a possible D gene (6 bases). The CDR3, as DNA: TGCGCCAGCAGCTTGGGGTCTAGCGCCACCTACGAGCAGTACTTC. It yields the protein CASSLGSSATYEQYF.